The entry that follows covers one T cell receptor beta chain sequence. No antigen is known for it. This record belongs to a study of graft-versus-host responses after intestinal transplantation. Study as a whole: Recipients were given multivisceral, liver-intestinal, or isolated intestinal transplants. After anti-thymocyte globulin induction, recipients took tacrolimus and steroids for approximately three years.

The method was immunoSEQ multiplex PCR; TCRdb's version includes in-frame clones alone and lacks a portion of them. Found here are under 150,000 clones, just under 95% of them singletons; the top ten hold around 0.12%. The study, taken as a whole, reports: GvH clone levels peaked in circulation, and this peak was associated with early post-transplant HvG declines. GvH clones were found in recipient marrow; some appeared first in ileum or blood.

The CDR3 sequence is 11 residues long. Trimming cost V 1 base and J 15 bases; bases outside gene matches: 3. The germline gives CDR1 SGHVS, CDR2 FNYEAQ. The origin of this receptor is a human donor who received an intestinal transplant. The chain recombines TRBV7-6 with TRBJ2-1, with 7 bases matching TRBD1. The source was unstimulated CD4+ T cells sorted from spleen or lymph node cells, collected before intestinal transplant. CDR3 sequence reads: CASSLGQGVFF. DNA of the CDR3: TGTGCCAGCAGCTTAGGGCAGGGGGTGTTCTTC.